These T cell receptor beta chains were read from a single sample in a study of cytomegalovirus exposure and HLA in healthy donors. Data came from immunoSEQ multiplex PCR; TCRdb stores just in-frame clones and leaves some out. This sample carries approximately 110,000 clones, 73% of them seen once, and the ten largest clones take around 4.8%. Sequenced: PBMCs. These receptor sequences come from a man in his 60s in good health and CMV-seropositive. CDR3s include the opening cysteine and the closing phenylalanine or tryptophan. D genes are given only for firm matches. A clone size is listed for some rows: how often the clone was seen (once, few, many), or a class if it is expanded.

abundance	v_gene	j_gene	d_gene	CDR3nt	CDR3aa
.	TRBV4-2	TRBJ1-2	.	TGTGCCAGCAGCCAAGACGGTAGGGGCTATGGCTACACCTTC	CASSQDGRGYGYTF
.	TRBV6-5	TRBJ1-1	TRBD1	TGTGCCAGCAGCCATGGACAGGCAGAAGCTTTCTTT	CASSHGQAEAFF
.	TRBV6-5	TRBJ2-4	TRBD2	TGTGCCAGTATGAGCGGGGGGGTAGCCAAAAACATTCAGTACTTC	CASMSGGVAKNIQYF
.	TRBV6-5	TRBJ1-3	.	TGTGCCAGCAGGGATCCGTCGCGGTTCACCATATATTTT	CASRDPSRFTIYF
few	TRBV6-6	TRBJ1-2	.	TGTGCCAGCTCTCCGGGGAACTATGGCTACACCTTC	CASSPGNYGYTF
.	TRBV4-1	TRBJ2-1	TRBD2	TGCGCCAGCAGCCAACCTCGGGGGGAAGGGTTTTACAATGAGCAGTTCTTC	CASSQPRGEGFYNEQFF
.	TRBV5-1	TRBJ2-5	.	TGCGCCAGCAGGCAAGAGGAAGAGACCCAGTACTTC	CASRQEEETQYF
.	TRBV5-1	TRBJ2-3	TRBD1	TGCGCCAGCAGCCCGGGACAGAGCACAGATACGCAGTATTTT	CASSPGQSTDTQYF
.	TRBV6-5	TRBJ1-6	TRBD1	TGTGCCAGCAAGGAGGACAGGCATTCACCCCTCCACTTT	CASKEDRHSPLHF
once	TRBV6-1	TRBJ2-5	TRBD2	TGTGCCAGCAGTATGATACTAGCGGGAGGAGAGACCCAGTACTTC	CASSMILAGGETQYF
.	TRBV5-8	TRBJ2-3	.	TGTGCCAGCAGCTTGGGGGGCGGTGGCACAGATACGCAGTATTTT	CASSLGGGGTDTQYF
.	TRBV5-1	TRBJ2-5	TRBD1	TGCGCCAGCAGCTGGGAGACAGGGGGAGGTAGAGAGACCCAGTACTTC	CASSWETGGGRETQYF
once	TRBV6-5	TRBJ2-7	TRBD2	TGTGCCAGCAGGGAGGGACTAGCGGAGGCCTACGAGCAGTACTTC	CASREGLAEAYEQYF
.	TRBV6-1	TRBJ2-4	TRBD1	TGTGCCAGCACCCAATCAGGGGGTACTCAGTACTTC	CASTQSGGTQYF
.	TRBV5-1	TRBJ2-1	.	TGCGCCAGCAGCCCGGGGGGCGAGAGCTACAATGAGCAGTTCTTC	CASSPGGESYNEQFF
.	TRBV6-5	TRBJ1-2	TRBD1	TGTGCCAGCAGTTACTCAGGACAGGACTATGGCTACACCTTC	CASSYSGQDYGYTF
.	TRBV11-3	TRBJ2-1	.	TGTGCCAGCAGCTTATCCGCGACTAGCAATGAGCAGTTCTTC	CASSLSATSNEQFF
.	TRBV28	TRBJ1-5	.	TGTGCCAGCAGTTTGGGGGGGGCAGGAGGGGATCAGCCCCAGCATTTT	CASSLGGAGGDQPQHF
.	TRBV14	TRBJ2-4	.	TGTGCCAGCAGCCCCGAGTGGGGGCTCGGAAACATTCAGTACTTC	CASSPEWGLGNIQYF
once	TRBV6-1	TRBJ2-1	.	TGTGCCAGCAGGTTGGACATCGGTACGGGTAAGGGACTGTTCTTC	CASRLDIGTGKGLFF
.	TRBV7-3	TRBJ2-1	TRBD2	TGTGCCAGCAGCCTAGGGAGACTAGCCGGGAGTGAGCAGTTCTTC	CASSLGRLAGSEQFF
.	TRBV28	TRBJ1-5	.	TGTGCCAGCAGCCTCGAAAGATACAGGCGTAATCAGCCCCAGCATTTT	CASSLERYRRNQPQHF
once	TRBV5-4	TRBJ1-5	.	TGTGCCAGCAACTTGGGTTGGGGGCCCAATCAGCCCCAGCATTTT	CASNLGWGPNQPQHF
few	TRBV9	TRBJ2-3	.	TGTGCCAGCAGCTTGGGCTCTTGGGGCACAGATACGCAGTATTTT	CASSLGSWGTDTQYF
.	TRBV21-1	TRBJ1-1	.	TGTGCCAGCAGCAAAGGGGGTGGGGGAGGGACTGAAGCTTTCTTT	CASSKGGGGGTEAFF
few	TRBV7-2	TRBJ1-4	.	TGTGCCAGCAGCTTACCGCGGGAAAAACTGTTTTTT	CASSLPREKLFF
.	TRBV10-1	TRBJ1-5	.	TGCGCCAGCAGTCGCCGGGACTGCATTCCCTTAAGCAATCAGCCCCAGCATTTT	CASSRRDCIPLSNQPQHF
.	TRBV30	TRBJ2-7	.	TGTGCCTGGAGTGTTTTCTCGGACAGCAACTACGAGCAGTACTTC	CAWSVFSDSNYEQYF
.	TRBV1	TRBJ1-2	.	TGCACCAGCAGCCAAGAGGGCAGGGGCCGTAACTATGGCTACACCTTC	CTSSQEGRGRNYGYTF
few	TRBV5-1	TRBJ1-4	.	TGCGCCAGCAGCTTGGCAGGCTTCTATAATGAAAAACTGTTTTTT	CASSLAGFYNEKLFF
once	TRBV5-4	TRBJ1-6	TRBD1	TGTGCCAGCAGCCTGGGACAGAGTCATTCACCCCTCCACTTT	CASSLGQSHSPLHF
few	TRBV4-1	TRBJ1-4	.	TGCGCCAGCAGCCAAGATGTCGGTTCTTCGTGGAAACTGTTTTTT	CASSQDVGSSWKLFF
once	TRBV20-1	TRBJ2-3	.	TGCAGTGCTTCCGCAGATACGCAGTATTTT	CSASADTQYF
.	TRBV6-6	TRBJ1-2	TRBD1	TGTGCCAGCAGTTACGAGGGGGCCGTTGGCTACACCTTC	CASSYEGAVGYTF
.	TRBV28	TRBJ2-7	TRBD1	TGTGCCAGCAGCCCGGGTGGGGACAGGGGTTCCTACGAGCAGTACTTC	CASSPGGDRGSYEQYF
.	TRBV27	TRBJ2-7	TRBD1	TGTGCCAGCAGCCCCGGGACAGGGGGCTACGAGCAGTACTTC	CASSPGTGGYEQYF
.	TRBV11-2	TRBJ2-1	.	TGTGCCAGCAGCTTAGATCTTGCCTACCCCACCGAGCAGTTCTTC	CASSLDLAYPTEQFF
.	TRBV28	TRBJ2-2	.	TGTGCCAGCAGTTTAGGGGGCGCACAGATCGGGGAGCTGTTTTTT	CASSLGGAQIGELFF
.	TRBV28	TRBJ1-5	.	TGTGCCAGCACCCCGGCGGGGGCGAGTGGCAATCAGCCCCAGCATTTT	CASTPAGASGNQPQHF
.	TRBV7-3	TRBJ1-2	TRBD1	TGTGCCAGCAGCTCGCCAGGGGGTCGTGGCTACACCTTC	CASSSPGGRGYTF
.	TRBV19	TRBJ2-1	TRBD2	TGTGCCAGTAGTACACTAAGACTAGCGGAGCAGTTCTTC	CASSTLRLAEQFF
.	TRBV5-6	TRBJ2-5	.	TGTGCCAGCAGGTCCGGAACAGGTTTACAGACCCAGTACTTC	CASRSGTGLQTQYF
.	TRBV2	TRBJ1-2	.	TGTGCCAGCAGTGAAGGGGGGGGGTATGGCTACACCTTC	CASSEGGGYGYTF
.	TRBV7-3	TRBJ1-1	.	TGTGCCAGCAGCTTTAATACAGACACTGAAGCTTTCTTT	CASSFNTDTEAFF
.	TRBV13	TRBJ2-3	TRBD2	TGTGCCAGCAGCTCGGGGGGGCCAGGTACGCAGTATTTT	CASSSGGPGTQYF
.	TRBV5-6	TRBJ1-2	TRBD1	TGTGCCAGCAGCCCCGCCCATACATCGACAGGGGCCGACTATGGCTACACCTTC	CASSPAHTSTGADYGYTF